Listed below are T cell receptor beta chains from one sample, sequenced in a study of shared clonotypes between healthy human individuals. Sequencing was performed with immunoSEQ multiplex PCR; in TCRdb, only in-frame clones are kept and a portion is missing. The repertoire includes roughly 1 million clones, around 74% of them detected once, and approximately 1.5% sits in the top ten. The specimen was memory CD4+ T cells sorted from blood. The receptors were sampled from a man aged 18 to 35 in good health. CDR3s include the opening cysteine and the closing phenylalanine or tryptophan. D genes are given only for firm matches. Clone size is not always given. Where it is, it says once, few, many or a class for expanded clones.

TRBJ2-3,NA,TRBV2,NA,CASSEEGRTDTQYF,TGTGCCAGCAGTGAGGAGGGGCGGACAGATACGCAGTATTTT
TRBJ1-1,NA,TRBV6-1,NA,CASSWGGGNTEAFF,TGTGCCAGCAGTTGGGGTGGGGGGAACACTGAAGCTTTCTTT
TRBJ2-5,NA,TRBV5-1,NA,CASSVKGLSQETQYF,TGCGCCAGCAGCGTTAAAGGACTCTCACAAGAGACCCAGTACTTC
TRBJ2-6,few,TRBV4-1,NA,CASSQAGGAGANVLTF,TGCGCCAGCAGCCAGGCAGGGGGGGCCGGGGCCAACGTCCTGACTTTC
TRBJ1-5,NA,TRBV6-1,NA,CASSAGTDSNQPQHF,TGTGCCAGCAGTGCTGGGACGGATAGCAATCAGCCCCAGCATTTT
TRBJ1-5,NA,TRBV19,TRBD1,CASSPTDRGHGQPQHF,TGTGCCAGTAGTCCCACGGACAGGGGGCACGGTCAGCCCCAGCATTTT
TRBJ2-3,NA,TRBV27,NA,CASSPRRLTTDTQYF,TGTGCCAGCAGTCCCCGACGACTCACCACAGATACGCAGTATTTT
TRBJ2-1,NA,TRBV9,TRBD2,CASSVVSGGLPYNEQFF,TGTGCCAGCAGCGTAGTAAGCGGGGGGCTACCTTACAATGAGCAGTTCTTC
TRBJ1-6,NA,TRBV5-1,NA,CASSLGQGYNSPLHF,TGCGCCAGCAGCTTGGGGCAGGGTTATAATTCACCCCTCCACTTT
TRBJ2-1,NA,TRBV7-9,TRBD2,CASSLALASGEQFF,TGTGCCAGCAGCTTAGCGTTGGCTAGCGGTGAGCAGTTCTTC
TRBJ1-2,few,TRBV29-1,NA,CSVDVAGLRGGYTF,TGCAGCGTTGATGTTGCGGGACTTAGAGGGGGCTACACCTTC
TRBJ2-5,NA,TRBV7-2,NA,CASSGTTEGTQYF,TGTGCCAGCAGCGGAACGACTGAGGGGACCCAGTACTTC
TRBJ2-3,NA,TRBV9,TRBD2,CASSVSGGRDTQYF,TGTGCCAGCAGCGTCAGCGGCGGGAGAGATACGCAGTATTTT
TRBJ1-2,NA,TRBV5-1,NA,CASSRDPRYGYTF,TGCGCCAGCAGCCGGGACCCAAGATATGGCTACACCTTC
TRBJ2-1,few,TRBV19,NA,CASSTQRRNEQFF,TGTGCCAGTAGCACTCAAAGGAGGAATGAGCAGTTCTTC
TRBJ1-1,once,TRBV5-4,NA,CASSQRGSLVAEAFF,TGTGCCAGCAGCCAGCGGGGGTCACTTGTGGCTGAAGCTTTCTTT
TRBJ1-4,NA,TRBV7-2,TRBD1,CASSVAGTGTNEKLFF,TGTGCCAGCAGCGTCGCCGGGACAGGGACAAATGAAAAACTGTTTTTT
TRBJ2-5,NA,TRBV28,TRBD2,CASSLTSGGQETQYF,TGTGCCAGCAGTCTGACTAGCGGGGGACAAGAGACCCAGTACTTC
TRBJ2-3,NA,TRBV6-1,NA,CASSEGRYRTDTQYF,TGTGCCAGCAGTGAAGGGAGGTACCGCACAGATACGCAGTATTTT
TRBJ2-7,NA,TRBV10-1,NA,CASSETGSGEQYF,TGCGCCAGCAGTGAGACAGGTTCGGGCGAGCAGTACTTC
TRBJ2-3,once,TRBV5-3,NA,CARSRYGGRTDTQYF,TGTGCCAGAAGCCGATACGGGGGCCGCACAGATACGCAGTATTTT
TRBJ1-2,NA,TRBV6-1,TRBD1,CASSSTGVYYGYTF,TGTGCCAGCAGTTCAACAGGGGTATACTATGGCTACACCTTC
TRBJ2-3,NA,TRBV5-4,NA,CASSLAAGGTDTQYF,TGTGCCAGCAGCTTGGCGGCGGGCGGGACAGATACGCAGTATTTT
TRBJ2-3,NA,TRBV29-1,NA,CSVDRVADTQYF,TGCAGCGTTGATAGGGTTGCGGATACGCAGTATTTT
TRBJ1-1,NA,TRBV6-5,NA,CASTGFQGGTEAFF,TGTGCCAGCACAGGGTTTCAGGGTGGGACTGAAGCTTTCTTT
TRBJ2-2,NA,TRBV19,NA,CASSISDIGTGELFF,TGTGCCAGTAGTATATCTGACATTGGCACCGGGGAGCTGTTTTTT
TRBJ2-7,NA,TRBV5-1,NA,CASSPHPGTSYEQYF,TGCGCCAGCAGCCCACACCCTGGCACCTCCTACGAGCAGTACTTC
TRBJ1-4,NA,TRBV30,NA,CAWSGGDREKLFF,TGTGCCTGGAGTGGGGGAGACAGAGAAAAACTGTTTTTT
TRBJ2-5,NA,TRBV29-1,NA,CSVGPARKETQYF,TGCAGCGTTGGCCCTGCACGAAAAGAGACCCAGTACTTC
TRBJ2-5,NA,TRBV7-9,NA,CASSRGDFLEETQYF,TGTGCCAGCAGCCGCGGGGACTTTCTTGAAGAGACCCAGTACTTC
TRBJ1-5,NA,TRBV5-6,NA,CASSLQGPNQPQHF,TGTGCCAGCAGCCTACAGGGTCCCAATCAGCCCCAGCATTTT
TRBJ1-3,NA,TRBV10-3,NA,CATRAEDTIYF,TGTGCCACCAGGGCAGAAGACACCATATATTTT
TRBJ1-2,NA,TRBV25-1,TRBD1,CASSGTGPGGGYTF,TGTGCCAGCAGTGGGACAGGACCGGGTGGGGGCTACACCTTC
TRBJ2-1,NA,TRBV10-2,TRBD2,CASRTSGGFSSYNEQFF,TGCGCCAGCAGGACTAGCGGGGGTTTCAGCTCCTACAATGAGCAGTTCTTC
TRBJ2-7,NA,TRBV28,TRBD1,CASSFGGDLRRTGGFLYEQYF,TGTGCCAGCAGTTTTGGTGGGGACTTAAGAAGGACAGGGGGCTTTCTCTACGAGCAGTACTTC
TRBJ2-2,NA,TRBV7-2,TRBD1,CASSAQTGYTGELFF,TGTGCCAGCAGCGCACAGACAGGGTACACCGGGGAGCTGTTTTTT
TRBJ1-1,NA,TRBV7-6,NA,CASSPRGREDTEAFF,TGTGCCAGCAGCCCGCGGGGCCGAGAGGACACTGAAGCTTTCTTT
TRBJ2-2,few,TRBV7-9,NA,CASSHRVHTGELFF,TGTGCCAGCAGCCATAGGGTACACACCGGGGAGCTGTTTTTT
TRBJ1-1,NA,TRBV7-9,TRBD1,CASSSRTGGITEAFF,TGTGCCAGCAGCTCCCGTACAGGGGGCATTACTGAAGCTTTCTTT
TRBJ1-3,NA,TRBV29-1,NA,CSVENRDGGNTIYF,TGCAGCGTTGAAAACCGGGACGGCGGAAACACCATATATTTT
TRBJ2-5,NA,TRBV14,TRBD1,CASSHISTGAGETQYF,TGTGCCAGCAGCCACATATCGACAGGGGCCGGGGAGACCCAGTACTTC
TRBJ2-1,NA,TRBV15,TRBD2,CATSRDRGGRANEQFF,TGTGCCACCAGCAGAGATAGAGGCGGGAGGGCCAATGAGCAGTTCTTC
TRBJ2-5,NA,TRBV5-6,NA,CASSFGTHQETQYF,TGTGCCAGCAGCTTCGGGACACACCAAGAGACCCAGTACTTC
TRBJ1-5,NA,TRBV25-1,NA,CASRGSGEQPQHF,TGTGCCAGCAGGGGGTCAGGGGAACAGCCCCAGCATTTT
TRBJ2-7,NA,TRBV28,TRBD2,CAISGEGRLYEQYF,TGTGCCATCTCGGGGGAGGGACGGCTTTACGAGCAGTACTTC
TRBJ2-3,few,TRBV19,NA,CASSSLDTQYF,TGTGCCAGTAGTTCCCTCGATACGCAGTATTTT
TRBJ1-2,NA,TRBV28,NA,CASSLGQNYGYTF,TGTGCCAGCAGTTTGGGGCAGAACTATGGCTACACCTTC
TRBJ2-5,NA,TRBV14,NA,CASSQDEGVTQYF,TGTGCCAGCAGCCAAGATGAGGGGGTGACCCAGTACTTC
TRBJ2-2,NA,TRBV12-2,NA,CASPSDTRTGELFF,TGTGCAAGTCCCTCTGACACCCGAACCGGGGAGCTGTTTTTT